This record looks at one T cell receptor beta chain sequence and its context. Trimming took off 8 bases at V and 3 bases at J, with 20 bases between the two ends. Per germline, CDR1 MDHEN and CDR2 SYDVKM. This CDR3 is 15 amino acids long. The data derive from a study of OX40 agonist ivuxolimab in advanced cancers. Across the whole study: Patients with prior anti-PD-1, anti-PD-L1 or anti-CTLA-4 therapy were eligible; 40% to 45% had some.

Sequencing was performed with immunoSEQ multiplex PCR; in TCRdb, only in-frame clones are kept and a portion is missing. This sample yields roughly 70,000 clones, of which about 91% are seen a single time; 2.8% belongs to the top ten. Sampling times: baseline, cycle 4 day 1, cycle 7 day 1. Sequenced material: CD4+ or CD8+ T cells sorted from blood, taken in a trial of the OX40 agonist ivuxolimab. The chain joins TRBV28 to TRBJ2-7; D may be TRBD1 (6 bases). The sequence was collected from an adult with an advanced solid tumor such as melanoma, head and neck, liver or kidney cancer. For the CDR3, the DNA is TGTGCCAGCTCTATCCCAGGGGCGGCTAACTACGAGCAGTACTTC. Translated: CASSIPGAANYEQYF.